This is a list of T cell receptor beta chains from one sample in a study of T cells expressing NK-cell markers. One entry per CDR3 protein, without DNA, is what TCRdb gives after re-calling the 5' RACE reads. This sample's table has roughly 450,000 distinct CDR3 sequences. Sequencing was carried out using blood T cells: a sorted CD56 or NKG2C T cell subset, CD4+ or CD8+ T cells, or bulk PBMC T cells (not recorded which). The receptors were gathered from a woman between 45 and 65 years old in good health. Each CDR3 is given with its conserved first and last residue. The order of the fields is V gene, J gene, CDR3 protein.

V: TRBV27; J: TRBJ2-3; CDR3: CASSFGLASTLGPQYF
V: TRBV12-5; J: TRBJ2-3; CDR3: CASGFEGTYTDTQYF
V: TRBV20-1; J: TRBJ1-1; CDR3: CSATVRGLNTEAFF
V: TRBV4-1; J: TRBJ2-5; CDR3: CASSQEGIGGQKETQYF
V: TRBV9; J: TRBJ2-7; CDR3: CASSDPGQGPREQYF
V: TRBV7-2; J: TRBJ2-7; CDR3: CASRGPSGPIYEQYF
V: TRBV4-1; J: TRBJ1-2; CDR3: CASSQVFSGSDYGYTF
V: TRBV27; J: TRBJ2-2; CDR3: CASSFFGTTGTRSTGELFF
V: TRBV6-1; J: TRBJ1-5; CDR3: CASRDSTYRIEQPQHF
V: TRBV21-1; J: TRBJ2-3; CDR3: CASLPRLAGRFTDTQYF
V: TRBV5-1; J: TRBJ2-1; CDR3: CASSLEGTSGSLEQFF
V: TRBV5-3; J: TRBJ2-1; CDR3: CARSPPTRYNEQFF
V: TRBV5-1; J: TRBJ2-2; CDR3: CASSLREFGAGELFF
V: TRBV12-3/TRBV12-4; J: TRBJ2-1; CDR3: CASNLGGARKNEQFF
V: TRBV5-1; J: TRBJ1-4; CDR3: CASSSHGASEKLFF
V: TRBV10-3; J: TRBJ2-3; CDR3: CAHAPRLAGGVTDTQYF
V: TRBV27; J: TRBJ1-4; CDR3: CASRPVRQGREKLFF